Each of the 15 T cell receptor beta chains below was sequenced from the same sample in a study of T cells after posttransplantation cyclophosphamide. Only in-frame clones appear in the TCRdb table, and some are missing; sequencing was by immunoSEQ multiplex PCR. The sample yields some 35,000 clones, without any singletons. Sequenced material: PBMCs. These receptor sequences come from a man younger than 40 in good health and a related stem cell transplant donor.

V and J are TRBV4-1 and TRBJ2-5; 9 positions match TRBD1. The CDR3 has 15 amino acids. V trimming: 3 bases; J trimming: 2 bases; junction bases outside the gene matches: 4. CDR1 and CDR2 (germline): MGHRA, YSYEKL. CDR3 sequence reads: CASSQPGQGQETQYF. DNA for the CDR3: TGCGCCAGCAGCCAGCCGGGACAGGGTCAAGAGACCCAGTACTTC.

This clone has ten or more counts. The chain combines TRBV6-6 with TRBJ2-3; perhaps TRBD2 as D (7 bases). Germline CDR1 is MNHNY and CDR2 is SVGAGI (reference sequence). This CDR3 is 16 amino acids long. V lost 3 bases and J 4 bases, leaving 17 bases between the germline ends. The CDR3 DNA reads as TGTGCCAGCAGTTATATTTTGGGGGGGGGCGCAGATACGCAGTATTTT. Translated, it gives CASSYILGGGADTQYF.

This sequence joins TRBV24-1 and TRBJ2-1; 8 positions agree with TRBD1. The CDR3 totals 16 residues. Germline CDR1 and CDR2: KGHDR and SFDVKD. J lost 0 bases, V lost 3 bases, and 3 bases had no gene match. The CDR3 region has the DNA TGTGCCACCAGTGATCCGACAGGGGTCTCCTACAATGAGCAGTTCTTC. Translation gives CATSDPTGVSYNEQFF.

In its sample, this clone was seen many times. CDR3 sequence (DNA): TGTGCCATCAGTGTCGCAGCGGGGGTGACCCCCAATGAGCAGTTCTTC. The encoded protein is CAISVAAGVTPNEQFF. The chain is built from TRBV10-3 and TRBJ2-1; 8 bases are shared with TRBD2. The CDR3 runs to 16 residues. The J segment lost 6 bases and the V segment lost 4 bases, leaving 11 bases of the junction unmatched. Germline V CDR1 and CDR2: ENHRY, SYGVKD.

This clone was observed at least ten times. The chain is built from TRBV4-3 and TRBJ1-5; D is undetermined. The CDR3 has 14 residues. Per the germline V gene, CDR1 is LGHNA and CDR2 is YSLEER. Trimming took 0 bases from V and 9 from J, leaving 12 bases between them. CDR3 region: CASSQDFTPGPQHF. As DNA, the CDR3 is TGCGCCAGCAGCCAAGATTTCACCCCAGGGCCCCAGCATTTT.

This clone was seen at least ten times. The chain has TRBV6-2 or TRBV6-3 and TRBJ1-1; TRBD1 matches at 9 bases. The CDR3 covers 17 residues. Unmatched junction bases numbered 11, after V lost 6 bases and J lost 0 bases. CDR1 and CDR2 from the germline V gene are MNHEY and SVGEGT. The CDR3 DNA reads TGTGCCAGCAGCCCCCTCCGGGGGACAGGGATGAACACTGAAGCTTTCTTT. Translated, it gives CASSPLRGTGMNTEAFF.

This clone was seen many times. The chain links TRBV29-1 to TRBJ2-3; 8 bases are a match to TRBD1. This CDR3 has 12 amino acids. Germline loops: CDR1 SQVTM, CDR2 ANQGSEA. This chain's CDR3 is CSTTGVSDTQYF. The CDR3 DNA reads TGCAGTACGACAGGGGTATCGGATACGCAGTATTTT.

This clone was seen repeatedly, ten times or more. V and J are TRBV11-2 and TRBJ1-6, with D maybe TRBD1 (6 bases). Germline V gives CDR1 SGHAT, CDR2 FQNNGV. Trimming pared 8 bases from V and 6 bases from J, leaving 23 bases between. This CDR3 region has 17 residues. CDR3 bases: TGTGCCAGCCGGAATGGGGGGGCGCGAAACTTTAATTCACCCCTCCACTTT. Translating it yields CASRNGGARNFNSPLHF. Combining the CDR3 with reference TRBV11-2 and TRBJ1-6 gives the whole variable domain EAGVAQSPRYKIIEKRQSVAFWCNPISGHATLYWYQQILGQGPKLLIQFQNNGVVDDSQLPKDRFSAERLKGVDSTLKIQPAKLEDSAVYLCASRNGGARNFNSPLHFGNGTRLTVT.

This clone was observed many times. The DNA of the CDR3 is TGTGCCAGCAGCCCGGGTGTGCAGTACTTC. Translated, it gives CASSPGVQYF. J is TRBJ2-7 and V is TRBV7-9, with D uncertain. The CDR3 totals 10 residues. Germline CDR1 is SEHNR and CDR2 is FQNEAQ (reference sequence). V gave up 5 bases and J gave up 9 bases, with 8 bases separating them.

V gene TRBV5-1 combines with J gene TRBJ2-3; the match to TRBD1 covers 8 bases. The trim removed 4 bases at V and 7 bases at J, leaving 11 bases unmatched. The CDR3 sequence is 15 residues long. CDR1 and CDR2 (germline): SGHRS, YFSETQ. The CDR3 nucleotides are TGCGCCAGCAGCCCTGACAGGGGTGTTTGGAATACGCAGTATTTT. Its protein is CASSPDRGVWNTQYF.

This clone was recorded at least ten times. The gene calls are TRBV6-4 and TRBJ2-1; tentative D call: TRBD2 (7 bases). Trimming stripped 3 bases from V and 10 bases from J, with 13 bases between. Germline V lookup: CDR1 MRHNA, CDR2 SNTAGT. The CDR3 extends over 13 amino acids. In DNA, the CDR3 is TGTGCCAGCAGTGAGGGGGGGGCGGGGGAGCAGTTCTTC. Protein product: CASSEGGAGEQFF.

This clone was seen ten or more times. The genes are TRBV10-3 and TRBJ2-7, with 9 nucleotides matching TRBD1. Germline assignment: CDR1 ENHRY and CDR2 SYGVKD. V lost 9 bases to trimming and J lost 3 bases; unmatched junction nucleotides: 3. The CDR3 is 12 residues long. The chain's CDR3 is CAIGQGIYEQYF. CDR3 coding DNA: TGTGCCATTGGACAGGGGATCTACGAGCAGTACTTC.

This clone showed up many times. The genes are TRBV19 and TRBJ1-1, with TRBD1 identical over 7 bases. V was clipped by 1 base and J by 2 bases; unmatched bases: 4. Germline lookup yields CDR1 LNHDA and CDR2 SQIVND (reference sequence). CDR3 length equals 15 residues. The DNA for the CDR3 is TGTGCCAGTAGTATAGGGACAGGAGCAAACACTGAAGCTTTCTTT. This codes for CASSIGTGANTEAFF.

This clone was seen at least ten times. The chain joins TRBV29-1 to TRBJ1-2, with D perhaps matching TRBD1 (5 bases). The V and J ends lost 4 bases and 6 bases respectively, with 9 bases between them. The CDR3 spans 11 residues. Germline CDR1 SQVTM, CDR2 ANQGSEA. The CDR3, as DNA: TGCAGCGTTGTGGGCAGGGATGGCTACACCTTC. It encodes CSVVGRDGYTF.

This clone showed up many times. The CDR3 region has the DNA TGTGCCATCAGACTCCGGGACAAGAATTCACCCCTCCACTTT. Translating it yields CAIRLRDKNSPLHF. The J gene is TRBJ1-6, the V gene TRBV10-3; perhaps TRBD1 as D (6 bases). In germline, CDR1 is ENHRY, CDR2 SYGVKD. The ends were cut back, 6 bases at V and 7 bases at J, with 13 bases in the middle. This CDR3 region has 14 residues.